Below, 2 T cell receptor beta chains from the same sample are listed, as sequenced in a study of blood T cell repertoires in COVID-19. Generated by immunoSEQ multiplex PCR, the TCRdb table keeps only in-frame clones and is missing some. This table has approximately 97,000 clones, about 90% appearing once. Sample: peripheral blood. The receptors were gathered from a man aged 50-60 years with active COVID-19.

The chain uses TRBV9 and TRBJ1-1; 9 nucleotides align to TRBD1. Germline trimming cut 3 bases from V and 5 bases from J; bases unmatched to any gene: 8. Germline CDR1 SGDLS, CDR2 YYNGEE. The CDR3 covers 15 residues. The chain's CDR3 is CASSGGGQGSTEAFF. CDR3 coding DNA: TGTGCCAGCAGCGGAGGGGGACAGGGTTCGACTGAAGCTTTCTTT.

J is TRBJ1-2 and V is TRBV4-2; D is perhaps TRBD1 (5 bases). The CDR3 spans 15 residues. Germline CDR1 is LGHNA and CDR2 is YNFKEQ. Trimming removed 0 bases from V and 10 bases from J, with 18 bases in between. The CDR3 loop is CASSQEVGGNGDYTF. The CDR3 coding sequence is TGTGCCAGCAGCCAAGAGGTGGGGGGGAACGGAGACTACACCTTC.